This T cell receptor (beta chain) was recovered during a study of blood T cell repertoires in COVID-19. Study-wide background: Samples of COVID-19 (acute and convalescent) were obtained from the United States, Italy and Spain. The analysed material was cDNA or gDNA that came from T cells, B-cell-depleted T cells, or PBMCs.

How the authors handled the data: Reference gene primers were amplified, and this amplification served to estimate nucleated cell counts. Some clones are missing from TCRdb's copy, which holds only in-frame ones; the method was immunoSEQ multiplex PCR. The V and J calls and the clone size are those of that table, but D and trimming were determined from the DNA. The data contain about 130,000 clones, 60% to 80% of them singletons. This CDR3 is built from 15 residues. From germline, CDR1 is MNHEY and CDR2 SVGAGI. The germline V and J ends were trimmed by 11 bases and 7 bases, with 26 bases remaining between them.

The sample was peripheral blood. The chain is built from TRBV6-5 and TRBJ1-1, with D tentatively TRBD1 (5 bases). The clonotype originates from a man between 60 and 75 years old with acute or convalescent COVID-19. CDR3 DNA: TGTGCCGTCACTCCCAAAGGCGGGGCCTCAGGTGAAGCTTTCTTT. Translated, it gives CAVTPKGGASGEAFF.